This paragraph covers one T cell receptor beta chain sequence. The antigen remains unidentified. The sample's time point: late sampling 161 to 241 days after vaccination in three convalescent patients. Documented treatment: approximately nine-day PBMC culture with coronavirus spike peptide pools or control peptides (ViraFEST assay). First, ViraFEST expanded antigen-specific T cells with peptide pools, and next it sequenced the TCRs. This CDR3 is built from 14 residues. V was clipped by 5 bases and J by 2 bases; unmatched bases: 5. Germline V gene sequence: CDR1 MDHEN, CDR2 SYDVKM. The data belong to a study of vaccination and CD4 T cells after COVID-19. As for the study in general: The authors exposed cells to overlapping spike peptides derived from SARS-CoV-2, HCoV-NL63, HCoV-OC43 and HCoV-229E. Study-wide results and caveats: In convalescent patients, 304 of 307 vaccine-specific clones were spike mono-reactive.

The Oncomine TCR Beta short-read assay was what sequenced the DNA obtained from cultured CD4+ T cells. TCRdb re-derived calls from the PCR reads in MiXCR, one entry per CDR3 protein. Of around 15,000 distinct CDR3 sequences in the sample, approximately 50% were seen once. The sample consisted of CD4+ T cells from blood, cultured in vitro, taken about 7 months after SARS-CoV-2 vaccination. The J gene is TRBJ1-2, the V gene TRBV28; TRBD1 aligns across 7 bases. The source of this sequence is a human donor who had recovered from COVID-19. CDR3 nucleotides: TGTGCCAGCAGTACGACAGGGAGGAACTATGGCTACACCTTC. It translates to CASSTTGRNYGYTF.